Here is one T cell receptor (beta chain) with its context. Per the study methods: Reference gene primer amplification yielded estimated nucleated cell counts. Assay: immunoSEQ multiplex PCR; the TCRdb copy retains only in-frame clones and omits some. That table furnishes V, J and clone size, whereas the DNA furnished D and trimming. The data contain tens of thousands of clones, around 90% of them singletons. The data were obtained in a study of blood T cell repertoires in COVID-19. Study-wide context: The United States, Italy and Spain were the sources of the acute and convalescent COVID-19 samples. Nucleic acid was either cDNA or gDNA, and it came from T cells, B-cell-depleted T cells, or PBMCs.

Source material: peripheral blood. The sequence came from a human donor in a cohort sampled during active COVID-19.

The chain's CDR3 is CASSLGGTGEGQPQHF. The CDR3 DNA reads TGTGCCAGCAGTTTAGGCGGGACAGGGGAAGGTCAGCCCCAGCATTTT. J is TRBJ1-5 and V is TRBV28; TRBD1 agrees at 10 bases. Germline V CDR1 and CDR2: MDHEN, SYDVKM. The CDR3 length is 16 residues. With 2 bases clipped from V and 6 bases from J, the junction kept 7 bases outside the gene matches.